This T cell receptor (beta chain) was captured in a study of regulatory T cells in long-lasting Graves disease. Overall study findings and caveats: Less diverse TCR repertoires were seen in persistent Graves' patients than in newly diagnosed ones.

This clonotype was picked up one time. Antigen unknown. A far larger clone differs by one base, so this is likely a read error. Investigators prepared the TCR beta libraries by applying iRepertoire HTBI primers and Arm-PCR of CDR3 regions. TCRdb analysed the multiplex PCR reads with MiXCR anew, one entry per CDR3 protein. Of hundreds of thousands of distinct CDR3 sequences listed, roughly 15% are singletons. The time point was: newly diagnosed GD, antithyroid drugs for less than 3 months. Generation of the TCR library employed RNA extracted from PBMCs. CDR3 size: 15 residues. Trimming removed 0 bases from V and 10 bases from J; junction bases left unmatched: 10. The germline V gene has CDR1 SGDLS and CDR2 YYNGEE. These data were also reused for a study on T cells in Graves' hyperthyroidism and ophthalmopathy.

The chain couples TRBV9 to TRBJ2-1, with 7 positions matching TRBD2. The sequences come from peripheral blood mononuclear cells (PBMCs), collected at new diagnosis, from a patient treated with antithyroid drugs. This receptor was identified in a young woman with Graves disease. The CDR3 spells CASSVDAGATYEQFF. The DNA for the CDR3 is TGTGCCAGCAGCGTAGACGCGGGAGCGACCTACGAGCAGTTCTTC.